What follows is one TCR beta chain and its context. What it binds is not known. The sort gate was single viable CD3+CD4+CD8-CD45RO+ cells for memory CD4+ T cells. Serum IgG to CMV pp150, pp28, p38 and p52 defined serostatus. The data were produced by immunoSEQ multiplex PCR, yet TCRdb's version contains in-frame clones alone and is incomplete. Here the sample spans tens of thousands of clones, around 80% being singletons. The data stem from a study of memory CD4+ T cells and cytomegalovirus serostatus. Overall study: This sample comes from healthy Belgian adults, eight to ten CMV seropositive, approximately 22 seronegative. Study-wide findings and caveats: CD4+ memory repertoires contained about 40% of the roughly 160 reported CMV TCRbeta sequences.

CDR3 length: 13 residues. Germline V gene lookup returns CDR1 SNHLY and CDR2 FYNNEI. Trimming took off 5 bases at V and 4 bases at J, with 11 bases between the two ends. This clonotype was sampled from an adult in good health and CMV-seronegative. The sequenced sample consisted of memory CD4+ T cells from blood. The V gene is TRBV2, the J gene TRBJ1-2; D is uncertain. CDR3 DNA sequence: TGTGCCAGCAGTCTTCCGGCGGGCTATGGCTACACCTTC. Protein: CASSLPAGYGYTF.